The 18 T cell receptor beta chains below were found in one sample sequenced in a study of control samples from healthy donors and cancer patients. Data came from immunoSEQ multiplex PCR; TCRdb stores just in-frame clones and leaves some out. The data show roughly 170,000 clones, 75% to 95% seen once. Source material: blood. The receptor set was obtained from a woman in her forties in good health.

In DNA, the CDR3 is TGTGCCAGCAGTTGGCCGACAGGTGGGAGCAATCAGCCCCAGCATTTT. It encodes CASSWPTGGSNQPQHF. The chain links TRBV6-2 or TRBV6-3 to TRBJ1-5; tentative D call: TRBD1 (6 bases). Between the trimmed V and J ends, which lost 4 bases and 1 base, there was a span of 14 bases. This CDR3 region has 16 residues. CDR1 is MNHEY, CDR2 SVGEGT, per germline.

The chain couples TRBV7-9 to TRBJ1-3; D gene uncertain. Germline V gene sequence: CDR1 SEHNR, CDR2 FQNEAQ (reference sequence). V gave up 8 bases and J gave up 0 bases, with 8 bases separating them. CDR3 length: 13 residues. The CDR3 region is CASEWFSGNTIYF. The CDR3 DNA reads TGTGCCAGCGAGTGGTTCTCTGGAAACACCATATATTTT.

This clone is a singleton in its sample. J is TRBJ2-3 and V is TRBV6-5; the match to TRBD2 covers 8 bases. The ends lost 2 bases at V and 1 base at J; junction bases unmatched: 2. The CDR3 is made up of 15 amino acids. Germline V gene sequence: CDR1 MNHEY, CDR2 SVGAGI. This chain's CDR3 is CASSYLAGGTDTQYF. DNA for the CDR3: TGTGCCAGCAGTTACCTAGCGGGCGGCACAGATACGCAGTATTTT.

The genes are TRBV23-1 and TRBJ1-1, with 7 bases matching TRBD1. TRBV23-1 is recorded as an ORF, its role being uncertain. This CDR3 has 17 residues. Trimming cost V 2 bases and J 1 base; bases outside gene matches: 10. The DNA of the CDR3 is TGCGCCAGCAGTCAACCAACAAGGACAGGCCGGAACACTGAAGCTTTCTTT. Its translation is CASSQPTRTGRNTEAFF.

The chain links TRBV20-1 to TRBJ1-1; D is possibly TRBD1 (5 bases). Germline CDR1 is DFQATT and CDR2 is SNEGSKA (reference sequence). The CDR3 length is 11 residues. In nucleotides, the CDR3 is TGCAGGGGACTGTCTGACACTGAAGCTTTCTTT. Protein: CRGLSDTEAFF.

This clone has just one count. This chain links TRBV6-5 with TRBJ1-2, with D maybe TRBD1 (6 bases). V was cut by 3 bases and J by 6 bases, with 14 bases left in between. Germline V gene sequence: CDR1 MNHEY, CDR2 SVGAGI. This CDR3 is built from 14 residues. In DNA, the CDR3 is TGTGCCAGCAGTTATGGTCGCAGGGGCGATGGCTACACCTTC. Residues: CASSYGRRGDGYTF.

The gene calls are TRBV7-9 and TRBJ2-6, with 9 bases identical to TRBD1. This CDR3 region has 17 residues. CDR1 is SEHNR and CDR2 is FQNEAQ in the germline V gene (reference sequence). V lost 4 bases and J lost 4; bases outside the gene matches: 8. CDR3 nucleotide sequence: TGTGCCAGCAGCTCCCGGGACAGGGCTCTGGGGGCCAACGTCCTGACTTTC. This sequence encodes CASSSRDRALGANVLTF.

This clone appeared a single time. The chain has TRBV2 and TRBJ1-1; no definite D call. The CDR3 runs 13 residues. V was cut by 4 bases and J by 3 bases, with 9 bases left in between. Germline assignment: CDR1 SNHLY and CDR2 FYNNEI. The CDR3 loop is CASSGLRDTEAFF. The DNA of the CDR3 is TGTGCCAGCAGTGGGTTAAGGGACACTGAAGCTTTCTTT.

The chain uses TRBV6-5 and TRBJ1-5, with 7 bases that match TRBD1. CDR1 and CDR2 from the germline V gene are MNHEY and SVGAGI. With V trimmed by 4 bases and J by 4 bases, 7 bases remained unmatched. This CDR3 region has 15 residues. CDR3 sequence reads: CASSSDRAGNQPQHF. The CDR3 region has the DNA TGTGCCAGCAGTTCAGACAGGGCGGGAAATCAGCCCCAGCATTTT.

The CDR3 sequence: CAIRGQGETYGYTF. CDR3 nucleotide sequence: TGTGCCATCCGGGGACAGGGTGAGACCTATGGCTACACCTTC. The rearrangement joins TRBV10-3 to TRBJ1-2, with 9 bases identical to TRBD1. CDR3 length: 14 residues. V lost 8 bases to trimming and J lost 4 bases; unmatched junction nucleotides: 8. CDR1 is ENHRY and CDR2 is SYGVKD in the germline V gene.

This clone was found once. This rearrangement joins TRBV6-6 to TRBJ2-5; 10 bases align to TRBD1. V lost 2 bases and J lost 4; bases outside the gene matches: 4. The CDR3 consists of 15 residues. Germline CDR1 reads MNHNY; CDR2 reads SVGAGI (reference sequence). CDR3 coding DNA: TGTGCCAGCAGTTACCGACAGGGGGCGGGAGAGACCCAGTACTTC. As protein: CASSYRQGAGETQYF.

This clone occurred a few times. The chain links TRBV10-2 to TRBJ2-7; D may match TRBD1 or TRBD2 (6 bases each). Trimming took off 6 bases at V and 1 base at J, with 10 bases between the two ends. From germline, CDR1 is WSHSY and CDR2 SAAADI. This CDR3 contains 13 residues. In nucleotides, the CDR3 is TGCGCCAGCAGGCGGGACACATCCTACGAGCAGTACTTC. This sequence encodes CASRRDTSYEQYF.

This chain links TRBV6-5 with TRBJ1-5, with D hard to call. V lost 4 bases, J lost 3 bases, and 10 bases lay in between. CDR1 is MNHEY, CDR2 SVGAGI, per germline. The CDR3 consists of 14 residues. The CDR3 region is CASSLGPDNQPQHF. In nucleotides, the CDR3 is TGTGCCAGCAGTTTAGGCCCCGACAATCAGCCCCAGCATTTT.

The V call is TRBV4-1, the J call TRBJ2-7; D remains unclear. V lost 4 bases, J lost 7 bases, and 17 bases lay in between. The CDR3 has 14 residues. Germline CDR1 is MGHRA and CDR2 is YSYEKL. The CDR3 DNA follows: TGCGCCAGCAGCCCTGTACAAAGGGCGCTAGAGCAGTACTTC. Translated: CASSPVQRALEQYF.

In the case of this clone: This specimen includes other DNA sequences encoding the same CDR3. This rearrangement joins TRBV19 to TRBJ2-2; 9 nucleotides line up with TRBD2. J gave up 1 base and V 6 bases, and 3 bases lay outside the gene matches. Germline V lookup: CDR1 LNHDA, CDR2 SQIVND (reference sequence). This CDR3 contains 15 residues. CDR3: CASRSSGGNTGELFF. CDR3 nucleotides: TGTGCCAGTAGAAGTAGCGGGGGGAACACCGGGGAGCTGTTTTTT.

The CDR3: CASSLFRETQYF. CDR3 in DNA: TGTGCCAGCAGCTTATTCAGGGAGACCCAGTACTTC. The rearrangement joins TRBV7-9 to TRBJ2-5, with D uncertain. V was pared by 2 bases and J by 5 bases, with 6 bases between. CDR1 is SEHNR, CDR2 FQNEAQ, per germline (reference sequence). The CDR3 is 12 residues long.

This clone was detected a few times. CDR3 bases: TGTGCCAGCAGCCAGCAGTGGGACAGCGGCTATGGCTACACCTTC. It specifies CASSQQWDSGYGYTF. The rearrangement joins TRBV14 to TRBJ1-2; 7 nucleotides line up with TRBD1. The CDR3 has 15 amino acids. Germline V gene data show CDR1 as SGHDN and CDR2 as FVKESK. The trim removed 3 bases at V and 4 bases at J, leaving 8 bases unmatched.

The gene calls are TRBV7-8 and TRBJ1-2; 7 nucleotides match TRBD1. The CDR3 contains 13 residues. Germline V gives CDR1 SGHVS, CDR2 FQNEAQ. V gave up 5 bases and J gave up 6 bases; unmatched junction bases: 6. The CDR3 bases are TGTGCCAGCAGCCCAACCGGGACAGATGGCTACACCTTC. Amino acids: CASSPTGTDGYTF.